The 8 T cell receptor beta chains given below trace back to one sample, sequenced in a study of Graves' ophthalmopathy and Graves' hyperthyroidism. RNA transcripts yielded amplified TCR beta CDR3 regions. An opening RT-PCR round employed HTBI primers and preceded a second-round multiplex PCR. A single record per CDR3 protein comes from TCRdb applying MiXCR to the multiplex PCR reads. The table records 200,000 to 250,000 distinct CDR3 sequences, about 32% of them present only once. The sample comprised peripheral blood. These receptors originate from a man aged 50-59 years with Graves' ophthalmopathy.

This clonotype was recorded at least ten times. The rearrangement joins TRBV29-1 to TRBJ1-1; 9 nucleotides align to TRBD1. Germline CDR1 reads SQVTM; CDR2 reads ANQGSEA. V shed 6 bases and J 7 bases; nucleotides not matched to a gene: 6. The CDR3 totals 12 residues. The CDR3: CSVDRGSNEAFF. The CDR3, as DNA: TGCAGCGTGGACAGGGGCTCAAATGAAGCTTTCTTT.

CDR3 nucleotides: TGTGCCAGCAGTTACTCGGGCTTACAGCCCCAGCATTTT. This sequence encodes CASSYSGLQPQHF. The V and J genes are TRBV6-2 or TRBV6-3 and TRBJ1-5; D unclear. This CDR3 comprises 13 residues. CDR1 and CDR2 from the germline V gene are MNHEY and SVGEGT. V gave up 0 bases and J gave up 7 bases, with 7 bases separating them.

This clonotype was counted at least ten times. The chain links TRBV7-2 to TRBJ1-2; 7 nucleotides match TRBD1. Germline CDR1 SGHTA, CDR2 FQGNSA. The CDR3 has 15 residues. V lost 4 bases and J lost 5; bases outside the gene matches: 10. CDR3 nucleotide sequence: TGTGCCAGCAGCTCCCCTCGACAGGGACTATATGGCTACACCTTC. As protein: CASSSPRQGLYGYTF.

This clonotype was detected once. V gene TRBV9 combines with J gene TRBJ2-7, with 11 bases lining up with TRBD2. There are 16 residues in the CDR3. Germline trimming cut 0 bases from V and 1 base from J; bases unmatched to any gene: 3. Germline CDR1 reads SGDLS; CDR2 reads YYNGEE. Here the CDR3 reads CASSVGPSGRSYEQYF. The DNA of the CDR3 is TGTGCCAGCAGCGTAGGTCCTAGCGGGAGGTCCTACGAGCAGTACTTC.

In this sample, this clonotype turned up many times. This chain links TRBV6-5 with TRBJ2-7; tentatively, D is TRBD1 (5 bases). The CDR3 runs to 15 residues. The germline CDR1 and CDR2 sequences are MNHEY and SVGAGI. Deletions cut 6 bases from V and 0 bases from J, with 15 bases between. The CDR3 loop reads CASRQTGILSYEQYF. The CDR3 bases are TGTGCCAGCAGACAAACAGGTATCCTCTCCTACGAGCAGTACTTC.

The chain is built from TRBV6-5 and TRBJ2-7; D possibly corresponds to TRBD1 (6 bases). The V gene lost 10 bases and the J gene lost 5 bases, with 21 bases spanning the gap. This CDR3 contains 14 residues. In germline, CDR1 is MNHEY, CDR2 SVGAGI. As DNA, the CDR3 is TGTGCCACAGCTAGGCAGGGGTCCCGCCACGAGCAGTACTTC. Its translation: CATARQGSRHEQYF.

CDR3 loop: CASSLGLAGGSSYEQYF. CDR3 coding DNA: TGTGCCAGCAGTCTTGGACTAGCGGGAGGTAGCTCCTACGAGCAGTACTTC. The J gene is TRBJ2-7, the V gene TRBV28; 14 nucleotides agree with TRBD2. Losses at the gene ends were 5 bases for V and 0 bases for J; bases not matched to a gene: 6. Germline V lookup: CDR1 MDHEN, CDR2 SYDVKM. This CDR3 region has 17 residues.

This CDR3 reads CASRQPSGQGARETQYF. CDR3 in DNA: TGTGCCAGCAGGCAACCTTCGGGACAGGGGGCGCGAGAGACCCAGTACTTC. The chain links TRBV6-1 to TRBJ2-5, with TRBD1 identical over 12 bases. V dropped 6 bases and J dropped 4; count of bases not matched to a gene: 12. The germline V gene encodes CDR1 MNHNS and CDR2 SASEGT. The CDR3 has 17 amino acids.